The T cell receptor beta chain described here comes from a study of blood T cell repertoires in COVID-19. This table comes from immunoSEQ multiplex PCR, and its TCRdb copy is limited to in-frame clones, with some not included. The repertoire holds about 480,000 clones, with roughly 90% as singletons. Germline V gives CDR1 LGHDT, CDR2 YNNKEL (reference sequence). The CDR3 consists of 15 residues. The trim removed 1 base at V and 9 bases at J, leaving 6 bases unmatched. This TCR was recovered from a woman aged 40 to 50 who had recovered from COVID-19. V gene TRBV3-1 (or the pseudogene TRBV3-2) combines with J gene TRBJ1-2; 12 positions match TRBD1. Sequencing was carried out using PBMCs or T cells enriched from blood (not recorded which). The CDR3 loop reads CASSQGGQGAGSYTF. DNA for the CDR3: TGTGCCAGCAGCCAAGGGGGACAGGGGGCCGGCAGCTACACCTTC.